The 22 T cell receptor beta chains given below trace back to one sample, sequenced in a study of CD8+CD57+ T cells in acquired aplastic anemia. Profiling of TCR beta VDJ combinations and CDR3 sequences used genomic DNA as template. TCRdb independently ran MiXCR on the reads; one entry per CDR3 protein. The sample consists of about 210,000 distinct CDR3 sequences, over 60% of them appearing once. Sequences were obtained from sorted CD4+, CD8+, or CD8+CD57+ T cells (not recorded which) from PBMCs. These receptors originate from a human donor in good health.

This clonotype was seen at least ten times. In DNA, the CDR3 is TGTGCCAGCCTTGGGCCTCCCGTTACTTTCAATGAGCAGTTCTTC. This codes for CASLGPPVTFNEQFF. This rearrangement joins TRBV2 to TRBJ2-1; no reliable D call. Germline loops: CDR1 SNHLY, CDR2 FYNNEI. The CDR3 contains 15 residues. Trimming stripped 8 bases from V and 6 bases from J, with 20 bases between.

The genes are TRBV5-1 and TRBJ1-1, with TRBD1 matching over 9 bases. Losses at the gene ends were 1 base for V and 4 bases for J; bases not matched to a gene: 5. CDR1 is SGHRS, CDR2 YFSETQ, per germline. The CDR3 spans 15 residues. CDR3 nucleotides: TGCGCCAGCAGCTTGCAACAGGGGGCGGGCACTGAAGCTTTCTTT. Its protein is CASSLQQGAGTEAFF.

This clonotype showed up many times. The chain combines TRBV6-4 with TRBJ1-1; TRBD1 agrees at 8 bases. Germline CDR1 MRHNA, CDR2 SNTAGT. The ends lost 0 bases at V and 4 bases at J; junction bases unmatched: 4. The CDR3 spans 15 residues. CDR3 sequence (DNA): TGTGCCAGCAGTGACTCCGGGACAGGAGGCACTGAAGCTTTCTTT. Amino acids: CASSDSGTGGTEAFF.

This clonotype was picked up many times. This chain joins TRBV6-1 and TRBJ2-2; unclear D gene. The CDR3 runs 15 residues. The germline V and J ends were trimmed by 3 bases and 4 bases, with 12 bases remaining between them. Germline CDR1 and CDR2: MNHNS and SASEGT. CDR3 region: CASSEAGSLTGELFF. In DNA form, the CDR3 reads TGTGCCAGCAGTGAGGCAGGATCGCTCACCGGGGAGCTGTTTTTT.

The V and J genes are TRBV7-3 and TRBJ2-1; 7 positions agree with TRBD2. The CDR3 length is 16 residues. The V and J ends lost 2 bases and 8 bases, in that order; junction bases with no gene match: 12. CDR1 SGHTA and CDR2 FQGTGA come from the germline V gene. DNA of the CDR3: TGTGCCAGCAGCTTAGAGTTGGGACTAACCTTGGATGAGCAGTTCTTC. Translating gives CASSLELGLTLDEQFF.

The chain has TRBV2 and TRBJ1-6; no definite D call. The V end was cut by 3 bases, the J end by 10 bases, with 10 bases between. CDR1 is SNHLY, CDR2 FYNNEI, per germline. The CDR3 extends over 13 amino acids. The CDR3 protein is CASSEAGWSPLHF. The CDR3 DNA follows: TGTGCCAGCAGTGAGGCGGGGTGGTCACCCCTCCACTTT. Based on the CDR3 plus reference TRBV2 and TRBJ1-6, the full variable domain is EPEVTQTPSHQVTQMGQEVILRCVPISNHLYFYWYRQILGQKVEFLVSFYNNEISEKSEIFDDQFSVERPDGSNFTLKIRSTKLEDSAMYFCASSEAGWSPLHFGNGTRLTVT.

This clonotype has ten or more counts. This rearrangement joins TRBV6-2 or TRBV6-3 to TRBJ1-5; D not certain. Germline V gene lookup returns CDR1 MNHEY and CDR2 SVGEGT. V dropped 4 bases and J dropped 3 bases, with 4 bases sitting between them. The CDR3 totals 12 residues. The CDR3 DNA follows: TGTGCCAGCAGTTGGTACAATCAGCCCCAGCATTTT. Amino acids: CASSWYNQPQHF.

This rearrangement joins TRBV5-4 to TRBJ1-2; tentatively, D is TRBD1 (5 bases). The CDR3 length is 15 residues. CDR1 is SGHNT and CDR2 is YYREEE in the germline V gene (reference sequence). V gave up 4 bases and J gave up 5 bases, with 18 bases separating them. The CDR3 region has the DNA TGTGCCAGCAGCACACACAAGGAGGGACGGTATGGCTACACCTTC. Translated: CASSTHKEGRYGYTF.

The CDR3 coding sequence is TGCAGTGCTAGTAGCGGGAGGACCTCCTACGAGCAGTACTTC. Protein: CSASSGRTSYEQYF. The chain has TRBV20-1 and TRBJ2-7, with 10 bases that match TRBD2. This CDR3 has 14 residues. V lost 3 bases, J lost 0 bases, and 2 bases stayed unmatched. The germline V gene encodes CDR1 DFQATT and CDR2 SNEGSKA (reference sequence).

Many counts were recorded for this clonotype. V usage is TRBV13 and J usage is TRBJ2-3; 10 bases align to TRBD2. In germline, CDR1 is PRHDT, CDR2 FYEKMQ (reference sequence). The CDR3 is 17 residues long. V lost 5 bases and J lost 1; bases outside the gene matches: 9. Here the CDR3 DNA reads TGTGCCAGCAGCACATTCACTAGCGGGGAAGGCACAGATACGCAGTATTTT. This translates into CASSTFTSGEGTDTQYF. The full variable domain, rest sourced from reference TRBV13 and TRBJ2-3, is AAGVIQSPRHLIKEKRETATLKCYPIPRHDTVYWYQQGPGQDPQFLISFYEKMQSDKGSIPDRFSAQQFSDYHSELNMSSLELGDSALYFCASSTFTSGEGTDTQYFGPGTRLTVL.

J is TRBJ2-3 and V is TRBV9; 8 bases are shared with TRBD2. This CDR3 is 15 amino acids long. CDR1 and CDR2 (germline): SGDLS, YYNGEE. V was clipped by 0 bases and J by 3 bases; unmatched bases: 3. The CDR3 loop reads CASSVGSGGTDTQYF. The CDR3 nucleotides are TGTGCCAGCAGCGTAGGGTCGGGAGGGACAGATACGCAGTATTTT.

This clonotype occurred once. The V and J genes are TRBV2 and TRBJ2-7, with 16 bases lining up with TRBD2. The CDR3 is 15 residues long. The V gene end was trimmed by 0 bases and the J gene end by 7 bases; junction bases not matched to a gene: 0. Germline assignment: CDR1 SNHLY and CDR2 FYNNEI. The CDR3 sequence: CASSEAGLAGGEQYF. The CDR3 region has the DNA TGTGCCAGCAGTGAAGCGGGACTAGCGGGGGGGGAGCAGTACTTC. Supplemented by reference TRBV2 and TRBJ2-7, the full variable domain reads EPEVTQTPSHQVTQMGQEVILRCVPISNHLYFYWYRQILGQKVEFLVSFYNNEISEKSEIFDDQFSVERPDGSNFTLKIRSTKLEDSAMYFCASSEAGLAGGEQYFGPGTRLTVT.

As concerns this clonotype: Since a much larger clone is just one base distant, this may be a read error. V gene TRBV6-6 combines with J gene TRBJ2-1; D possibly corresponds to TRBD2 (5 bases). The J call is doubtful: the DNA matches TRBJ2-7 better. Per germline, CDR1 MNHNY and CDR2 SVGAGI (reference sequence). This CDR3 region has 14 residues. Here the CDR3 DNA reads TGTGCCAGCACTTCGGGGAGCTCCTACAATGAGCAGTACTTC. Amino acid sequence: CASTSGSSYNEQYF.

This clonotype appeared many times. V gene TRBV9 combines with J gene TRBJ1-1; the D is unclear. Germline V gene sequence: CDR1 SGDLS, CDR2 YYNGEE. This CDR3 is 14 amino acids long. Trimming took off 0 bases at V and 1 base at J, with 7 bases between the two ends. Here the CDR3 reads CASSVDGRNTEAFF. The DNA of the CDR3 is TGTGCCAGCAGCGTAGATGGGAGGAACACTGAAGCTTTCTTT.

The chain recombines TRBV20-1 with TRBJ2-1; D is uncertain. Deletions cut 5 bases from V and 8 bases from J, with 13 bases between. The CDR3 loop spans 12 amino acids. Germline CDR1 is DFQATT and CDR2 is SNEGSKA (reference sequence). The CDR3 sequence: CSAGPGGDEQFF. The CDR3, as DNA: TGCAGTGCTGGGCCCGGTGGGGATGAGCAGTTCTTC.

The V and J genes are TRBV27 and TRBJ2-7; D ambiguous. V was trimmed by 5 bases and J by 5 bases, leaving 19 bases between them. Germline CDR1 is MNHEY and CDR2 is SMNVEV (reference sequence). The CDR3 is made up of 15 amino acids. The CDR3, as DNA: TGTGCCAGCAGTCCGGGCCCCCAAGTCTGGGACGAGCAGTACTTC. It encodes CASSPGPQVWDEQYF.

This rearrangement joins TRBV7-6 to TRBJ2-7; D possibly corresponds to TRBD1 (6 bases). CDR1 SGHVS and CDR2 FNYEAQ come from the germline V gene. V lost 4 bases and J 4 bases, leaving 14 bases between the germline ends. CDR3 length: 14 amino acids. CDR3 region: CASSWGRGLYEQYF. CDR3 bases: TGTGCCAGCAGCTGGGGTAGGGGGTTGTACGAGCAGTACTTC.

This clonotype was seen at least ten times. This chain uses TRBV9 with TRBJ2-1; TRBD2 matches at 14 bases. Germline V CDR1 and CDR2: SGDLS, YYNGEE. This CDR3 is 18 amino acids long. V lost 0 bases, J lost 7 bases, and 9 bases stayed unmatched. The DNA for the CDR3 is TGTGCCAGCAGCGTAGAAGGGACTAGCGGGAGTCTCTTGAATGAGCAGTTCTTC. This sequence encodes CASSVEGTSGSLLNEQFF.

This clonotype was recorded many times. The chain recombines TRBV5-5 with TRBJ2-7, with D unresolved. CDR3 length: 15 residues. V dropped 1 base and J dropped 5 bases, with 16 bases sitting between them. Per germline, CDR1 SGHKS and CDR2 YYEKEE (reference sequence). The CDR3 DNA sequence: TGTGCCAGCAGCTTGCCAATCGGCAGGCACGACGAGCAGTACTTC. The encoded protein is CASSLPIGRHDEQYF.

The rearrangement uses TRBV20-1 and TRBJ2-1; 7 bases match TRBD2. The CDR3 has 14 residues. Germline V gene lookup returns CDR1 DFQATT and CDR2 SNEGSKA (reference sequence). The V gene end was trimmed by 2 bases and the J gene end by 6 bases; junction bases not matched to a gene: 7. CDR3 sequence: CSARSGRASNEQFF. In DNA, the CDR3 is TGCAGTGCTAGAAGTGGGAGGGCTTCCAATGAGCAGTTCTTC.

The rearrangement links TRBV20-1 to TRBJ2-3, with 7 bases fitting TRBD2. CDR1 and CDR2 from the germline V gene are DFQATT and SNEGSKA (reference sequence). Trimming cost V 7 bases and J 3 bases; bases outside gene matches: 10. This CDR3 has 14 amino acids. CDR3 sequence reads: CSVGLVTETDTQYF. The CDR3 DNA sequence: TGCAGTGTTGGACTAGTCACGGAGACAGATACGCAGTATTTT.

V is TRBV9 and J is TRBJ2-3, with D perhaps assigned TRBD1 or TRBD2 (7 bases each). Germline loops: CDR1 SGDLS, CDR2 YYNGEE. CDR3 length equals 16 residues. The V end was cut by 4 bases, the J end by 0 bases, with 15 bases between. This CDR3 is CASSTQGGTSTDTQYF. CDR3 DNA sequence: TGTGCCAGCAGCACCCAGGGGGGGACCAGCACAGATACGCAGTATTTT.